One and the same sample provided the 23 T cell receptor beta chains below, sequenced in a study of T cell changes during pregnancy in multiple sclerosis. Produced via immunoSEQ multiplex PCR; TCRdb's table is partial and in-frame only. The profile shows more than 55,000 clones, 80% to 90% of them singletons. Material: CD4+ T cells from peripheral blood mononuclear cells, obtained in the third trimester of pregnancy. The receptors come from a female donor with multiple sclerosis, enrolled in a pregnancy study.

This clone appeared once. The V gene is TRBV5-1, the J gene TRBJ1-3; D is unclear. V dropped 0 bases and J dropped 4 bases, with 8 bases sitting between them. Looked up from germline, CDR1 is SGHRS and CDR2 is YFSETQ. This CDR3 is 14 amino acids long. CDR3 sequence: CASSLGGGGNTIYF. In DNA form, the CDR3 reads TGCGCCAGCAGCTTGGGAGGTGGGGGAAACACCATATATTTT.

V usage is TRBV27 and J usage is TRBJ2-2; 14 bases are a match to TRBD2. The CDR3 sequence is 19 residues long. With 6 bases clipped from V and 2 bases from J, the junction kept 11 bases outside the gene matches. Germline loops: CDR1 MNHEY, CDR2 SMNVEV (reference sequence). The CDR3 coding sequence is TGTGCCAGCAGACAGCCGGGACTAGCGGGGGCAGAAAACACCGGGGAGCTGTTTTTT. It specifies CASRQPGLAGAENTGELFF.

The chain employs TRBV12-5 and TRBJ2-2; TRBD2 aligns across 13 bases. The germline gives CDR1 LGHNT, CDR2 FRNRAP. This CDR3 region has 21 residues. Trimming removed 4 bases from V and 5 bases from J; junction bases left unmatched: 19. The CDR3 sequence: CASGSPPLLAGGPLGTGELFF. The CDR3 DNA is TGTGCTAGTGGTTCGCCCCCACTACTAGCGGGAGGGCCCTTGGGGACCGGGGAGCTGTTTTTT.

The chain combines TRBV5-5 with TRBJ2-1, with 10 nucleotides matching TRBD1. V was pared by 4 bases and J by 5 bases, with 6 bases of the junction left unmatched. Germline loops: CDR1 SGHKS, CDR2 YYEKEE (reference sequence). This CDR3 comprises 15 residues. DNA of the CDR3: TGTGCCAGCAGCCTGACAGGGGGCGAGAACAATGAGCAGTTCTTC. Amino acids: CASSLTGGENNEQFF.

The chain uses TRBV7-6 and TRBJ1-2, with 10 nucleotides matching TRBD1. In germline, CDR1 is SGHVS, CDR2 FNYEAQ. The V and J ends lost 5 bases and 6 bases, in that order; junction bases with no gene match: 6. CDR3 length equals 14 residues. The chain's CDR3 is CASSPGQGNDGYTF. The CDR3 DNA follows: TGTGCCAGCAGCCCGGGACAGGGGAATGATGGCTACACCTTC.

The V and J genes are TRBV6-5 and TRBJ1-2; D may be TRBD1 (5 bases). Germline values: CDR1 MNHEY, CDR2 SVGAGI. The CDR3 consists of 14 residues. V was cut by 2 bases and J by 5 bases, with 12 bases left in between. The CDR3 nucleotides are TGTGCCAGCAGTTACGGCCAGGGCTTGTATGGCTACACCTTC. It yields the protein CASSYGQGLYGYTF.

This rearrangement joins TRBV28 to TRBJ1-4, with 8 bases identical to TRBD1. The CDR3 runs 14 residues. From germline, CDR1 is MDHEN and CDR2 SYDVKM. V shed 5 bases, J shed 8 bases, and the junction held 7 bases outside the gene matches. This CDR3 reads CASSETGVREKLFF. In DNA, the CDR3 is TGTGCCAGCAGTGAGACAGGGGTTCGCGAAAAACTGTTTTTT. Drawing the rest from reference TRBV28 and TRBJ1-4, the complete variable domain is DVKVTQSSRYLVKRTGEKVFLECVQDMDHENMFWYRQDPGLGLRLIYFSYDVKMKEKGDIPEGYSVSREKKERFSLILESASTNQTSMYLCASSETGVREKLFFGSGTQLSVL.

Only one count was recorded for this clone. J is TRBJ1-5 and V is TRBV30; D is undetermined. This CDR3 region has 13 residues. Trimming stripped 5 bases from V and 2 bases from J, with 10 bases between. Looked up from germline, CDR1 is GTSNPN and CDR2 is SVGIG (reference sequence). CDR3 nucleotides: TGTGCCTGGGGCCCACGTGGCAATCAGCCCCAGCATTTT. Its protein is CAWGPRGNQPQHF.

The chain recombines TRBV7-3 with TRBJ2-1, with D maybe TRBD2 (6 bases). Germline-derived CDR1 and CDR2 are SGHTA and FQGTGA. Deletions cut 2 bases from V and 5 bases from J, with 13 bases between. The CDR3 contains 15 residues. The CDR3 sequence: CASSLASVSHNEQFF. The CDR3 nucleotides read TGTGCCAGCAGCTTAGCTAGCGTCAGCCACAATGAGCAGTTCTTC.

V is TRBV10-1 and J is TRBJ2-1; 7 nucleotides line up with TRBD1. V was clipped by 4 bases and J by 10 bases; unmatched bases: 10. This CDR3 is 14 amino acids long. CDR1 WNHNN and CDR2 SYGVQD come from the germline V gene (reference sequence). CDR3 amino acids: CASSAGTARSEQFF. In DNA, the CDR3 is TGCGCCAGCAGTGCCGGGACAGCTCGTTCGGAGCAGTTCTTC.

J is TRBJ2-6 and V is TRBV9, with 10 bases identical to TRBD2. CDR3 length: 20 residues. The V and J ends lost 3 bases and 0 bases, in that order; junction bases with no gene match: 12. Germline V lookup: CDR1 SGDLS, CDR2 YYNGEE. The CDR3 coding sequence is TGTGCCAGCAGCGCACTTTTCCGGACTAGCGGCAACTCTGGGGCCAACGTCCTGACTTTC. This encodes CASSALFRTSGNSGANVLTF. Looking up the rest from reference TRBV9 and TRBJ2-6 gives the full variable domain: DSGVTQTPKHLITATGQRVTLRCSPRSGDLSVYWYQQSLDQGLQFLIQYYNGEERAKGNILERFSAQQFPDLHSELNLSSLELGDSALYFCASSALFRTSGNSGANVLTFGAGSRLTVL.

The chain employs TRBV29-1 and TRBJ2-5; no clear D. V was shortened by 4 bases and J by 1 base, with 10 bases between the two germline ends. CDR3 length equals 13 residues. The germline V gene has CDR1 SQVTM and CDR2 ANQGSEA. The CDR3 here is CSVGRGRQETQYF. CDR3 bases: TGCAGCGTTGGCCGAGGCCGCCAAGAGACCCAGTACTTC.

The chain couples TRBV11-3 to TRBJ1-1; no clear D gene. Trimming left V 1 base short and J 2 bases short, with 8 bases between. This CDR3 is 14 amino acids long. Germline V gene sequence: CDR1 SGHNT, CDR2 YENEEA. CDR3 in amino acids: CASSLAGVNTEAFF. The CDR3 nucleotides read TGTGCCAGCAGCTTAGCCGGGGTTAACACTGAAGCTTTCTTT.

The V gene is TRBV18, the J gene TRBJ2-7; TRBD2 matches 9 bases. The CDR3 is 17 amino acids. Germline V gene data show CDR1 as KGHSH and CDR2 as LQKENI. Trimming took 3 bases from V and 2 from J; bases not matched to a gene: 11. DNA for the CDR3: TGTGCCAGCTCACCTGAAACGGGCGGGAGGGCAACCTACGAGCAGTACTTC. It translates to CASSPETGGRATYEQYF. Full variable domain (outside the CDR3, taken from reference TRBV18 and TRBJ2-7): NAGVMQNPRHLVRRRGQEARLRCSPMKGHSHVYWYRQLPEEGLKFMVYLQKENIIDESGMPKERFSAEFPKEGPSILRIQQVVRGDSAAYFCASSPETGGRATYEQYFGPGTRLTVT.

The chain employs TRBV2 and TRBJ2-1, with a tentative D call TRBD2 (6 bases). Germline CDR1 is SNHLY and CDR2 is FYNNEI. The CDR3 has 13 residues. The V gene lost 8 bases and the J gene lost 10 bases, with 18 bases spanning the gap. In DNA, the CDR3 is TGTGCCAGCCAGAGACTAGTTGGCGAGGAGCAGTTCTTC. Amino acids: CASQRLVGEEQFF.

This clone was seen once. The J gene is TRBJ2-7, the V gene TRBV19; 8 nucleotides line up with TRBD1. Trimming took 5 bases from V and 2 from J; bases not matched to a gene: 2. The CDR3 runs to 13 residues. Germline V gives CDR1 LNHDA, CDR2 SQIVND (reference sequence). The CDR3 sequence: CASSAQGAYEQYF. In DNA, the CDR3 is TGTGCCAGTAGTGCACAGGGGGCCTACGAGCAGTACTTC.

This sequence joins TRBV2 and TRBJ1-4; TRBD1 might be the D (5 bases). The CDR3 has 14 amino acids. Trimming took 11 bases from V and 0 from J, leaving 13 bases between them. The germline V gene encodes CDR1 SNHLY and CDR2 FYNNEI. CDR3 DNA: TGTGCCTCTAGACAGCTGACAACTAATGAAAAACTGTTTTTT. Its protein product is CASRQLTTNEKLFF.

This clone came up a few times. The chain couples TRBV6-5 to TRBJ1-1, with 7 bases fitting TRBD1. Germline CDR1 reads MNHEY; CDR2 reads SVGAGI. The CDR3 has 14 amino acids. Trimming at V came to 6 bases and at J to 5 bases, leaving 9 bases not matched to a gene. CDR3 sequence: CASRADRSRTEAFF. DNA of the CDR3: TGTGCCAGCAGAGCGGACAGGTCGCGGACTGAAGCTTTCTTT.

The V gene is TRBV14, the J gene TRBJ1-1; D ambiguous. The CDR3 consists of 13 residues. The V gene lost 4 bases and the J gene lost 2 bases, with 8 bases spanning the gap. Germline CDR1 reads SGHDN; CDR2 reads FVKESK. The DNA of the CDR3 is TGTGCCAGCAGCCTTTCCCGTAACACTGAAGCTTTCTTT. Translation gives CASSLSRNTEAFF.

V usage is TRBV6-5 and J usage is TRBJ1-1; unclear D gene. The CDR3 totals 15 residues. Germline-derived CDR1 and CDR2 are MNHEY and SVGAGI. The ends were cut back, 8 bases at V and 3 bases at J, with 19 bases in the middle. CDR3 coding DNA: TGTGCCAGCTTCACCCCGCCAGGTTGGGACACTGAAGCTTTCTTT. It yields the protein CASFTPPGWDTEAFF.

The J gene is TRBJ2-7, the V gene TRBV11-2, with TRBD2 as a possible D gene (7 bases). From germline, CDR1 is SGHAT and CDR2 FQNNGV. The V end was cut by 5 bases, the J end by 4 bases, with 18 bases between. The CDR3 runs 15 residues. The CDR3, as DNA: TGTGCCAGCAGCCATTGGGGGGGCCCAGGGTACGAGCAGTACTTC. This gives the protein CASSHWGGPGYEQYF.

The CDR3 DNA reads as TGTGCCAGCAGCTTAGAGGCAGGGGGCAATCAGCCCCAGCATTTT. It translates to CASSLEAGGNQPQHF. This sequence joins TRBV7-2 and TRBJ1-5, with D perhaps TRBD1 (6 bases). Germline V gives CDR1 SGHTA, CDR2 FQGNSA. The CDR3 runs to 15 residues. Trimming removed 1 base from V and 2 bases from J, with 9 bases in between.

This clone has a handful of counts. The chain links TRBV18 to TRBJ1-1, with D maybe TRBD1 (5 bases). V lost 4 bases and J 2 bases, leaving 8 bases between the germline ends. This CDR3 has 13 amino acids. The germline V gene encodes CDR1 KGHSH and CDR2 LQKENI. CDR3 nucleotide sequence: TGTGCCAGCTCACTACAGGACAACACTGAAGCTTTCTTT. Translating gives CASSLQDNTEAFF.